Sequencing of this T cell receptor (beta chain) was carried out in a study of blood T cells in healthy people across ages (dated by TCRdb to between 2014 and 2017). The study in broad terms: In model experiments, template switching captured about one uniquely barcoded TCR beta cDNA molecule for every two T cells. The study measured age-related changes in TCR beta repertoire diversity using deep sequencing normalized with unique cDNA molecular identifiers. The donors were divided into four age groups: young (average around 16 years), middle-aged (approximately 39), aged (about 60) and long-lived (about 84). To avoid experimental bias, donors of different ages were randomly spread across the sequencing lanes. Two additional independent replicas of 1 million unique cDNA reads from the same blood draw were analyzed for two donors (one aged 18 to 29 and one aged 80 or older).

Systemically healthy Caucasian individuals from Russia, 39 in total and aged roughly 6 to 100 years, were included as donors. Approximately 9 milliliters of peripheral blood were collected from each donor into EDTA-treated Vacutainer tubes. PBMCs were isolated by Ficoll-Paque density-gradient centrifugation, with at least 6.5 million obtained per sample. Trizol reagent was used to extract total RNA from PBMCs, with at least 5.5 micrograms per sample. For every donor, an aliquot of PBMCs went through flow cytometry to measure the percentages of naive CD45RAhigh/CD27high T cells. General findings and caveats noted by the study authors: The percentage of naive T cells measured by flow cytometry correlated strongly with observed TCR beta diversity. As age increased, observed TCR beta diversity per million T cells dropped in a roughly linear way, and a significant reduction was already evident by age about 40. Compared with the aged group, more naive CD4+ T cells, fewer expanded clones and increased TCR diversity were shown by the long-lived group, suggesting age selection. The CMV infection status of donors was not known, potentially confounding age-related changes in expanded clonotypes. Estimates of total diversity based on one million sequenced T cells were considered lower bounds and underestimates. Since profiling was done on bulk unsorted PBMCs, naive and antigen-experienced compartments could not be conclusively compared.

To prepare the library, 5' RACE was applied. Instrument used: Illumina HiSeq 2500. A second PCR of roughly 7 to 12 cycles was run with a J-beta primer mix and a sample-barcoded 5' primer. A unique molecular identifier was introduced onto each TCR beta cDNA molecule by a template-switch 5' adaptor carrying 12 random nucleotides. Each sample yielded at least 2.5 million CDR3-containing paired-end reads. All of the RNA was converted into first-strand cDNA using the Mint cDNA synthesis kit, with a TRBC-specific oligonucleotide serving as the primer. Following uracil-DNA glycosylase treatment, a first 18-cycle PCR with universal primers M1SS and BC2_uni_R was performed on all cDNA. In the original analysis: Normalization of each sample was performed by random selection of 1 million high-quality reads, each carrying a distinct molecular identifier. Instead of being binned into consensus sequences, reads with shared molecular identifiers were discarded. CDR3 identification, clonotype clustering and error correction used MiTCR with a Q25 quality threshold and the strictest error-elimination algorithm. A nonparametric unseen species model using Euler transformation provided a lower-bound estimate of total TCR beta diversity. TCRdb handled the public reads itself, with Q25 trimming in fastp and clone calling in MiXCR, and kept productive beta chains. Rows merge per CDR3 protein into single entries with the most common DNA and genes. For this entry, the V and J calls and clone size follow TCRdb and not the study's own pipeline. In this sample the table shows about 1,800,000 distinct CDR3 sequences, roughly 30% of which occur a single time. The ten largest clones capture approximately 7.7% of the sample.

CDR1 and CDR2, per the germline V gene, are MNHNS and SASEGT. The CDR3 runs 16 residues from the cysteine to the phenylalanine. The kept DNA is CDR3 alone, 48 bases in frame from the first base. V is cut back by 3 bases and J by 6 bases, with 6 bases in the junction unmatched. A single count supports this clonotype. This receptor's antigen is unknown. There are no base qualities to consult, and no much larger clone falls within one base. One read represents weak support. The receptor was derived from a woman aged 30 to 39 in good health. This chain joins TRBV6-1 to TRBJ2-3; the junction holds 13 bases that match TRBD2. Sequencing input: blood. In nucleotides, the sequence is TGTGCCAGCAGTGAGCGACTAGCGGGGGGCCTCGATACGCAGTATTTT. This codes for CASSERLAGGLDTQYF.